The T cell receptor (beta chain) described here comes from a study of blood T cells in healthy people across ages. Sample donors were healthy Caucasian individuals that came from Russia, aged roughly 6 to 100. Primers used in a second PCR of about 6 to 12 cycles were a sample-barcoded 5' primer and a J-beta primer mix. TCRdb reprocessed the 5' RACE reads via MiXCR and lists one record per CDR3 protein. The sample has hundreds of thousands of distinct CDR3 sequences, 56% seen once; the top ten hold around 24%. CDR1 is LNHDA, CDR2 SQIVND, per germline (reference sequence). This CDR3 is built from 13 residues. The V end lost 9 bases, the J end lost 10 bases, and 19 bases lay between the germline ends.

V gene TRBV19 combines with J gene TRBJ2-1; TRBD1 or TRBD2 may be the D gene (5 bases each). Sequencing used blood. The source of this sequence is a man aged 35-49 years in good health. This chain's CDR3 is CARGLAVDGEQFF. CDR3 nucleotide sequence: TGTGCCAGGGGGCTAGCTGTTGACGGGGAGCAGTTCTTC.